Listed below are T cell receptor beta chains from one sample, sequenced in a study of T cells in Graves' hyperthyroidism and ophthalmopathy. MiXCR was run by TCRdb on the multiplex PCR reads, yielding one entry per CDR3 protein. The table lists about 360,000 distinct CDR3 sequences, 13% of them singletons, with about 9.1% in the top ten. Sequenced: blood. The receptors stem from a woman under 30 with Graves' hyperthyroidism. Both conserved end residues are trimmed from each CDR3. Each record gives: clone size, D gene, CDR3 length, V gene, CDR3 protein. The D gene is left open where the match is weak. Clone size is not always given. Where it is, it says once, few, many or a class for expanded clones.

clone_size: many; d_call: .; cdr3_length: 11; v_call: TRBV7-8; cdr3_aa: ASSPIGPGEAF
clone_size: many; d_call: TRBD1; cdr3_length: 13; v_call: TRBV5-8; cdr3_aa: ASSTGQGRTDTQY
clone_size: many; d_call: TRBD1; cdr3_length: 11; v_call: TRBV28; cdr3_aa: ASSWNRGYGYT
clone_size: many; d_call: .; cdr3_length: 13; v_call: TRBV12-3/TRBV12-4; cdr3_aa: ASSRVEGDDYGYT
clone_size: many; d_call: .; cdr3_length: 12; v_call: TRBV12-3/TRBV12-4; cdr3_aa: ASSLAEGAWPQH
clone_size: .; d_call: .; cdr3_length: 14; v_call: TRBV4-3; cdr3_aa: ASSQDRRSSYNEQF
clone_size: many; d_call: TRBD1; cdr3_length: 11; v_call: TRBV5-1; cdr3_aa: ASSSGQRYEQY
clone_size: .; d_call: TRBD2; cdr3_length: 14; v_call: TRBV7-3; cdr3_aa: ASSPGTSGINNEQF
clone_size: many; d_call: TRBD1; cdr3_length: 14; v_call: TRBV7-2; cdr3_aa: ASSPQTGGVAYGYT
clone_size: .; d_call: .; cdr3_length: 13; v_call: TRBV11-2; cdr3_aa: ASSLDWGDDTEAF
clone_size: .; d_call: .; cdr3_length: 13; v_call: TRBV19; cdr3_aa: ATGTGKTVGNTIY
clone_size: many; d_call: .; cdr3_length: 14; v_call: TRBV4-1; cdr3_aa: ASSQPSRGTYNEQF
clone_size: .; d_call: .; cdr3_length: 12; v_call: TRBV4-1; cdr3_aa: ASSPGQLTYEQY
clone_size: .; d_call: .; cdr3_length: 10; v_call: TRBV20-1; cdr3_aa: STDGTSDTQY
clone_size: many; d_call: .; cdr3_length: 12; v_call: TRBV24-1; cdr3_aa: ATSAADTTFEQF
clone_size: many; d_call: .; cdr3_length: 13; v_call: TRBV3-1; cdr3_aa: ASSPVRGPNSPLH
clone_size: many; d_call: .; cdr3_length: 11; v_call: TRBV20-1; cdr3_aa: SAGAPAGNTIY
clone_size: many; d_call: TRBD2; cdr3_length: 14; v_call: TRBV20-1; cdr3_aa: SAHLGLAGESGEQF
clone_size: once; d_call: TRBD2; cdr3_length: 14; v_call: TRBV18; cdr3_aa: ASSRLAESSYNERF
clone_size: many; d_call: .; cdr3_length: 14; v_call: TRBV14; cdr3_aa: ASSQDEGFKLHEQY
clone_size: many; d_call: TRBD1; cdr3_length: 12; v_call: TRBV5-1; cdr3_aa: ASSFGTGGYEQY
clone_size: many; d_call: TRBD2; cdr3_length: 13; v_call: TRBV6-1; cdr3_aa: ASTRGLAGGGEQY
clone_size: few; d_call: TRBD2; cdr3_length: 17; v_call: TRBV4-1; cdr3_aa: ASSQGGGWTSGSTDTQY
clone_size: many; d_call: TRBD2; cdr3_length: 15; v_call: TRBV7-9; cdr3_aa: ASSPPLAGGLYNEQF